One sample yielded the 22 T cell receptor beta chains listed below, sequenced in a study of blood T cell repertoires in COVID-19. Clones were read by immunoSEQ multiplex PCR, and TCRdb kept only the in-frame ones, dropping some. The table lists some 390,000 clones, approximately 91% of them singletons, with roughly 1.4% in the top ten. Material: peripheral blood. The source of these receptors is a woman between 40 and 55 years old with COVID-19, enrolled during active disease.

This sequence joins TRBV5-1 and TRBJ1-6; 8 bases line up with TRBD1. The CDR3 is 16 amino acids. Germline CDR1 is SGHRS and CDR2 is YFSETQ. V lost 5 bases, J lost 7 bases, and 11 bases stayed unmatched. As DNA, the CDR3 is TGCGCCAGCAGTCCCAGGGGGCCGTTTTTGAATTCACCCCTCCACTTT. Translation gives CASSPRGPFLNSPLHF. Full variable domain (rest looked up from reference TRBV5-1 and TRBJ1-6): KAGVTQTPRYLIKTRGQQVTLSCSPISGHRSVSWYQQTPGQGLQFLFEYFSETQRNKGNFPGRFSGRQFSNSRSEMNVSTLELGDSALYLCASSPRGPFLNSPLHFGNGTRLTVT.

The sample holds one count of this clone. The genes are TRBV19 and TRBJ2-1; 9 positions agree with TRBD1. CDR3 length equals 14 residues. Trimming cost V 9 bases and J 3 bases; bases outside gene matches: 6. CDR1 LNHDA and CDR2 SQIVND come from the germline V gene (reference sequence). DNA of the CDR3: TGTGCCAGCACCGGGACAGGGTTCTACAATGAGCAGTTCTTC. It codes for CASTGTGFYNEQFF.

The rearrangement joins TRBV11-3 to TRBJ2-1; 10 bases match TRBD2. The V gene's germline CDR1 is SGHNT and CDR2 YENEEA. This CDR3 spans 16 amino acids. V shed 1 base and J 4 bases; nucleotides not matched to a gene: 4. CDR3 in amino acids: CASSLVGSGGYNEQFF. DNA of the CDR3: TGTGCCAGCAGCTTAGTCGGTAGCGGGGGGTACAATGAGCAGTTCTTC.

The CDR3: CASSYLDLTETDTQYF. CDR3 nucleotides: TGTGCCAGCAGTTACTTGGACTTGACGGAAACAGATACGCAGTATTTT. The chain combines TRBV6-2 or TRBV6-3 with TRBJ2-3, with a tentative D call TRBD2 (5 bases). Germline V lookup: CDR1 MNHEY, CDR2 SVGEGT. Trimming removed 1 base at V and 3 bases at J, with 14 bases between. The CDR3 loop spans 16 amino acids.

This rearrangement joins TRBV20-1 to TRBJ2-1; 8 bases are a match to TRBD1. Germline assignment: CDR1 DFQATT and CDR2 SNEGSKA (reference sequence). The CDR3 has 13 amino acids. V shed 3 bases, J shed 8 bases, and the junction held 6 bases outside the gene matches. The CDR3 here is CSASTDRAYEQFF. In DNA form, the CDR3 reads TGCAGTGCTAGTACGGACAGGGCCTATGAGCAGTTCTTC.

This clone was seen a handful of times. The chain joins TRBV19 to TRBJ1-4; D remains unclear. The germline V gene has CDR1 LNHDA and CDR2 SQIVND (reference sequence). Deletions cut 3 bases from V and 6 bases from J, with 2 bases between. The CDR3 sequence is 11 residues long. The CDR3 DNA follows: TGTGCCAGTAGTATCTATGAAAAACTGTTTTTT. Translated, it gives CASSIYEKLFF.

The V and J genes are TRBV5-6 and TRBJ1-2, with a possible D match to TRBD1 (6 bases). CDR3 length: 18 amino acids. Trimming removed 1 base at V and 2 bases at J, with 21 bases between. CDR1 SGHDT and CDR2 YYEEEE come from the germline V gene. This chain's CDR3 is CASSLSYPRTAANYGYTF. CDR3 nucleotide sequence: TGTGCCAGCAGCTTGTCGTACCCCAGGACAGCCGCGAACTATGGCTACACCTTC.

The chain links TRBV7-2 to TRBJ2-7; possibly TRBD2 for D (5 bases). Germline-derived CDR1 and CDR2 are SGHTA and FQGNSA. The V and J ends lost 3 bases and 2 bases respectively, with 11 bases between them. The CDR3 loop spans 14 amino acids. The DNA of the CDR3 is TGTGCCAGCAGCTTTGGCGGGCCGCCCTACGAGCAGTACTTC. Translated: CASSFGGPPYEQYF.

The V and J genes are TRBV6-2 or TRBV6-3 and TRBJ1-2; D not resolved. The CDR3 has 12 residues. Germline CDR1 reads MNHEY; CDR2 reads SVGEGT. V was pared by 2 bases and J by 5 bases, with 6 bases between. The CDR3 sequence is CASSYVTYGYTF. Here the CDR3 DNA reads TGTGCCAGCAGTTACGTCACTTATGGCTACACCTTC.

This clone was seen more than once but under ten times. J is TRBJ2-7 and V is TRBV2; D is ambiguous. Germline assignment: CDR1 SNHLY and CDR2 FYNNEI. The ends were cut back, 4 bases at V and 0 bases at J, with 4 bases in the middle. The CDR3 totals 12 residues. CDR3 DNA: TGTGCCAGCAGTGCCAACTCCTACGAGCAGTACTTC. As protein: CASSANSYEQYF.

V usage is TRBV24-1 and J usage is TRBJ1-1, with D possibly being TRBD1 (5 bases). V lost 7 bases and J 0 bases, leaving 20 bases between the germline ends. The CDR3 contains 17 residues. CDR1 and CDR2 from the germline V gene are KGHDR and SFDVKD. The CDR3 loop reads CATRPAGGDFLNTEAFF. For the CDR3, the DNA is TGTGCCACCAGACCGGCGGGAGGGGATTTTTTGAACACTGAAGCTTTCTTT.

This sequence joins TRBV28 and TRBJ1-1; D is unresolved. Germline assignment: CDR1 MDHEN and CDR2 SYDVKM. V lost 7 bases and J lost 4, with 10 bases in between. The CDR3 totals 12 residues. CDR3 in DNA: TGTGCCAGCAAGCGGCAGAGCACTGAAGCTTTCTTT. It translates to CASKRQSTEAFF.

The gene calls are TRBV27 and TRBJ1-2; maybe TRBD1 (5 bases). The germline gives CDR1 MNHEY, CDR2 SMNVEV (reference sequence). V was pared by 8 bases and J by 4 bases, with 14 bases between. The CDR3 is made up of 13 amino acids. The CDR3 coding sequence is TGTGCCAGCGCCCCGGGGGTCGTCTATGGCTACACCTTC. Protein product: CASAPGVVYGYTF.

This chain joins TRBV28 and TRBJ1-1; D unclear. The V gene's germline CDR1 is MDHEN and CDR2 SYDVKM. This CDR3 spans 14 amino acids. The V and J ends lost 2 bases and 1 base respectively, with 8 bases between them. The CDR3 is CASSLKRANTEAFF. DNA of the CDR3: TGTGCCAGCAGTTTAAAGAGGGCGAACACTGAAGCTTTCTTT.

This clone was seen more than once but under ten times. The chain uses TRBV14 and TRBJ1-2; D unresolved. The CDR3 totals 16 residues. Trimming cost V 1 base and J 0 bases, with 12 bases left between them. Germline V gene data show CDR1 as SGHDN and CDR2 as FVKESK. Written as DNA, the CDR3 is TGTGCCAGCAGCCAAGCTATGTCTTCATCTAACTATGGCTACACCTTC. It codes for CASSQAMSSSNYGYTF.

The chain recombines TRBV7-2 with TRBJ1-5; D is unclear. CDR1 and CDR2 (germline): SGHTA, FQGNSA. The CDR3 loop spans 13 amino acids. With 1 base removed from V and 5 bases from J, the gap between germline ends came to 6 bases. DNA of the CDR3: TGTGCCAGCAGCTTAGTTCCCGATCAGCCCCAGCATTTT. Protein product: CASSLVPDQPQHF. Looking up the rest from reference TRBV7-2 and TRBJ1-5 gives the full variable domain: GAGVSQSPSNKVTEKGKDVELRCDPISGHTALYWYRQSLGQGLEFLIYFQGNSAPDKSGLPSDRFSAERTGGSVSTLTIQRTQQEDSAVYLCASSLVPDQPQHFGDGTRLSIL.

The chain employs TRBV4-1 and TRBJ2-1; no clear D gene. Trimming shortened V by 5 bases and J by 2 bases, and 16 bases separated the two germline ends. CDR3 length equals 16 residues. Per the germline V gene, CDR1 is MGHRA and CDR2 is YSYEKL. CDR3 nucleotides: TGCGCCAGCAGCAAATCCGCCGACTTACCCTACAATGAGCAGTTCTTC. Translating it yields CASSKSADLPYNEQFF.

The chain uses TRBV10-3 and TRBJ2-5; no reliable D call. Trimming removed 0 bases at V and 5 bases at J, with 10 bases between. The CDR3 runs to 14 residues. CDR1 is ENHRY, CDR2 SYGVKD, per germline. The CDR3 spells CAISESLIEETQYF. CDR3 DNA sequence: TGTGCCATCAGTGAGTCATTGATTGAGGAGACCCAGTACTTC.

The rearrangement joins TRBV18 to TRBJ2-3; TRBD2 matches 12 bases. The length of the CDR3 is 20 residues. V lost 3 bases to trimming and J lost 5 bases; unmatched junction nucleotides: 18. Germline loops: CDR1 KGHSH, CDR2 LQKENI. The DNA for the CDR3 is TGTGCCAGCTCACCGCTAGCGGGAGGGGCCGGACCCGTAACTCGAGATACGCAGTATTTT. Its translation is CASSPLAGGAGPVTRDTQYF.

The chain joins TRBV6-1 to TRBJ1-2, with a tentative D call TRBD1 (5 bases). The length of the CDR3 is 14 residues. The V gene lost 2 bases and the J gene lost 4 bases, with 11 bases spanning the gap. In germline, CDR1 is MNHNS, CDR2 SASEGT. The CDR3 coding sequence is TGTGCCAGCAGTGAACCCCAGGGATCCTATGGCTACACCTTC. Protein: CASSEPQGSYGYTF.

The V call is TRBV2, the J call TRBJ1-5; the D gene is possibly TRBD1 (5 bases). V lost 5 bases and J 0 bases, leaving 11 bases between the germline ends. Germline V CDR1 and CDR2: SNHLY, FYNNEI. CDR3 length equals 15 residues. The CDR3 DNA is TGTGCCAGCAGTCCCACAGGTCTTAGCAATCAGCCCCAGCATTTT. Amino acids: CASSPTGLSNQPQHF.

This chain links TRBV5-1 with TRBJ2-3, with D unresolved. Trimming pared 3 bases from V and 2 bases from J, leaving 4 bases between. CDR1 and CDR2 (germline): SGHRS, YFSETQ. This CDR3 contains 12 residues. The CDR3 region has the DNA TGCGCCAGCAGCTCAGACACAGATACGCAGTATTTT. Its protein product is CASSSDTDTQYF. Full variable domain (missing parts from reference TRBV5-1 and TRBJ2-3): KAGVTQTPRYLIKTRGQQVTLSCSPISGHRSVSWYQQTPGQGLQFLFEYFSETQRNKGNFPGRFSGRQFSNSRSEMNVSTLELGDSALYLCASSSDTDTQYFGPGTRLTVL.